The 14 T cell receptor beta chains listed next were all sequenced from one sample in a study of cytomegalovirus exposure and HLA in healthy donors. The PCR was carried out with 60 Vbeta primers and 13 Jbeta primers. Produced via immunoSEQ multiplex PCR; TCRdb's table is partial and in-frame only. The sample holds a few hundred thousand clones, around 90% seen once. Sequencing was carried out using PBMCs. These receptors were obtained from a woman younger than 30 in good health and CMV-seronegative.

V usage is TRBV11-2 and J usage is TRBJ2-2; 11 bases are a match to TRBD2. From germline, CDR1 is SGHAT and CDR2 FQNNGV. This CDR3 contains 15 residues. Trimming cost V 6 bases and J 3 bases; bases outside gene matches: 3. The CDR3 reads CASRSSGGDTGELFF. CDR3 DNA sequence: TGTGCCAGCAGGAGTAGCGGGGGGGACACCGGGGAGCTGTTTTTT.

V usage is TRBV10-3 and J usage is TRBJ2-3; D is unclear. The V end lost 4 bases, the J end lost 6 bases, and 8 bases lay between the germline ends. The length of the CDR3 is 12 residues. CDR1 ENHRY and CDR2 SYGVKD come from the germline V gene. In DNA, the CDR3 is TGTGCCATCAGTGTCTCCCGGGATACGCAGTATTTT. As protein: CAISVSRDTQYF.

The gene calls are TRBV19 and TRBJ1-1; 8 nucleotides agree with TRBD1. Germline loops: CDR1 LNHDA, CDR2 SQIVND (reference sequence). The CDR3 is 14 residues long. V lost 6 bases, J lost 4 bases, and 7 bases stayed unmatched. CDR3 bases: TGTGCCAGTAGACCGACAGGGGTGAGCACTGAAGCTTTCTTT. Translation: CASRPTGVSTEAFF.

The genes are TRBV29-1 and TRBJ2-1; D ambiguous. The CDR3 loop spans 16 amino acids. CDR1 and CDR2 (germline): SQVTM, ANQGSEA. Trimming took 1 base from V and 0 from J, leaving 13 bases between them. Here the CDR3 reads CSVEVAQASSYNEQFF. In DNA form, the CDR3 reads TGCAGCGTTGAAGTGGCGCAGGCGAGCTCCTACAATGAGCAGTTCTTC.

The gene calls are TRBV6-5 and TRBJ1-1; D unresolved. The V end was cut by 3 bases, the J end by 2 bases, with 7 bases between. The CDR3 is made up of 13 amino acids. The V gene's germline CDR1 is MNHEY and CDR2 SVGAGI. CDR3 residues: CASSYIGNTEAFF. The CDR3 region has the DNA TGTGCCAGCAGTTATATCGGTAACACTGAAGCTTTCTTT.

In this sample, this clone turned up once. This sequence joins TRBV6-5 and TRBJ1-1, with TRBD1 matching 7 bases. This CDR3 spans 14 amino acids. V shed 6 bases, J shed 2 bases, and the junction held 6 bases outside the gene matches. Germline-derived CDR1 and CDR2 are MNHEY and SVGAGI. CDR3 in DNA: TGTGCCAGCAGCCGGGGACAGCTCAACACTGAAGCTTTCTTT. This codes for CASSRGQLNTEAFF.

The chain is built from TRBV29-1 and TRBJ1-4; a possible D gene is TRBD1 (6 bases). Germline V gene lookup returns CDR1 SQVTM and CDR2 ANQGSEA. The CDR3 runs 16 residues. V was pared by 7 bases and J by 0 bases, with 18 bases between. DNA for the CDR3: TGCAGCGCCCGCGGGGGCACTGCCTCAACTAATGAAAAACTGTTTTTT. Its protein product is CSARGGTASTNEKLFF.

The chain employs TRBV6-5 and TRBJ1-2; 7 bases map to TRBD1. There are 13 residues in the CDR3. V trimming: 5 bases; J trimming: 2 bases; junction bases outside the gene matches: 2. Looked up from germline, CDR1 is MNHEY and CDR2 is SVGAGI. The CDR3 DNA is TGTGCCAGCAGTCGGGGACAGAACTATGGCTACACCTTC. It specifies CASSRGQNYGYTF.

V usage is TRBV5-1 and J usage is TRBJ2-3; tentative D call: TRBD2 (7 bases). Germline V gives CDR1 SGHRS, CDR2 YFSETQ. The CDR3 runs to 16 residues. Trimming shortened V by 1 base and J by 6 bases, and 18 bases separated the two germline ends. This chain's CDR3 is CASSLLSGGAADTQYF. Here the CDR3 DNA reads TGCGCCAGCAGCTTGCTGAGTGGGGGGGCGGCGGATACGCAGTATTTT.

The V call is TRBV6-6, the J call TRBJ1-3; D is uncertain. The germline V gene has CDR1 MNHNY and CDR2 SVGAGI (reference sequence). Deletions cut 6 bases from V and 0 bases from J, with 12 bases between. CDR3 length: 15 amino acids. This CDR3 is CASSVTPPSGNTIYF. CDR3 DNA sequence: TGTGCCAGCAGCGTAACTCCCCCCTCTGGAAACACCATATATTTT.

The chain carries TRBV5-1 and TRBJ2-1, with 12 bases lining up with TRBD2. Per germline, CDR1 SGHRS and CDR2 YFSETQ. J gave up 6 bases and V 0 bases, and 1 base lay outside the gene matches. CDR3 size: 15 residues. CDR3 DNA sequence: TGCGCCAGCAGCTTGGGACTAGCGGGGGCCAATGAGCAGTTCTTC. It translates to CASSLGLAGANEQFF.

This chain connects TRBV6-5 to TRBJ1-5, with D possibly matching TRBD1 (5 bases). Per the germline V gene, CDR1 is MNHEY and CDR2 is SVGAGI. Trimming pared 8 bases from V and 5 bases from J, leaving 13 bases between. CDR3 size: 13 residues. The CDR3 DNA reads TGTGCCAGCCAGGGTTTGGTGGATCAGCCCCAGCATTTT. Protein: CASQGLVDQPQHF.

This clone was counted between two and nine times. The chain is built from TRBV7-3 and TRBJ2-3, with 7 positions matching TRBD2. With 2 bases clipped from V and 4 bases from J, the junction kept 9 bases outside the gene matches. Looked up from germline, CDR1 is SGHTA and CDR2 is FQGTGA. CDR3 length equals 16 residues. CDR3 protein: CASSLVPSGGADTQYF. CDR3 nucleotide sequence: TGTGCCAGCAGCTTAGTGCCTAGCGGTGGAGCAGATACGCAGTATTTT.

This clone was observed once. The rearrangement joins TRBV14 to TRBJ2-3, with D possibly TRBD1 on 5 matching bases. Trimming shortened V by 6 bases and J by 4 bases, and 17 bases separated the two germline ends. This CDR3 is 15 amino acids long. CDR1 SGHDN and CDR2 FVKESK come from the germline V gene. The CDR3 region is CASSLGAIPPDTQYF. CDR3 coding DNA: TGTGCCAGCAGTCTAGGGGCTATACCCCCAGATACGCAGTATTTT.